The 9 T cell receptor beta chains in this list originate from one sample, sequenced in a study of cytomegalovirus exposure and HLA in healthy donors. Vbeta (60) and Jbeta (13) primers were used in the PCR. Profiled with immunoSEQ multiplex PCR; TCRdb holds only in-frame clones, not every one. This table lists 190,000 or so clones. Material for sequencing was PBMCs. The source of these receptors is a boy aged 10-17 years in good health and CMV-seronegative.

This chain connects TRBV19 to TRBJ2-3, with 10 bases fitting TRBD2. CDR1 is LNHDA and CDR2 is SQIVND in the germline V gene (reference sequence). The CDR3 runs to 15 residues. The V gene end was trimmed by 6 bases and the J gene end by 6 bases; junction bases not matched to a gene: 9. Here the CDR3 DNA reads TGTGCCAGTAGCTCCCCGGGACTAGCGAAGGATACGCAGTATTTT. Translation: CASSSPGLAKDTQYF.

The gene calls are TRBV6-5 and TRBJ2-1; 14 bases match TRBD2. CDR3 length: 14 residues. Looked up from germline, CDR1 is MNHEY and CDR2 is SVGAGI. Trimming cost V 4 bases and J 15 bases; bases outside gene matches: 8. The CDR3 nucleotides read TGTGCCAGCAGTTCTCCGGGACTAGCGGGGGCTAGGTTCTTC. This codes for CASSSPGLAGARFF.

The chain is built from TRBV7-9 and TRBJ1-1, with a possible D match to TRBD1 (5 bases). The CDR3 extends over 14 amino acids. V lost 4 bases to trimming and J lost 1 base, with 10 bases between them. Germline CDR1 is SEHNR and CDR2 is FQNEAQ (reference sequence). The CDR3 sequence is CASSSRVPNTEAFF. The CDR3 bases are TGTGCCAGCAGCTCCAGGGTCCCGAACACTGAAGCTTTCTTT.

V and J are TRBV1 and TRBJ1-1; the D call of TRBD1 is as the table states it, not checked on the DNA. TRBV1 is marked as a pseudogene. This CDR3 region has 14 residues. In DNA, the CDR3 is TGCACCAGCAGCCAGTCTCCATTGGACAGGGACGCTTTCTTT. It specifies CTSSQSPLDRDAFF.

This sequence joins TRBV19 and TRBJ1-5; unclear D gene. Germline V gives CDR1 LNHDA, CDR2 SQIVND (reference sequence). With 3 bases removed from V and 1 base from J, the gap between germline ends came to 19 bases. The CDR3 has 18 amino acids. The DNA for the CDR3 is TGTGCCAGTAGTATCCGTCGGGGAGAAGGTTTGAGCAATCAGCCCCAGCATTTT. Protein product: CASSIRRGEGLSNQPQHF.

This chain links TRBV6-4 with TRBJ2-7, with a weak D call TRBD1 (6 bases). The V end was cut by 8 bases, the J end by 1 base, with 15 bases between. The CDR3 covers 14 residues. The germline V gene encodes CDR1 MRHNA and CDR2 SNTAGT. The CDR3 DNA is TGTGCCAGCCCGGGACGGACAGCTTCCTACGAGCAGTACTTC. Protein sequence: CASPGRTASYEQYF.

The rearrangement uses TRBV6-5 and TRBJ1-5; D gene ambiguous. The CDR3 loop spans 14 amino acids. Per germline, CDR1 MNHEY and CDR2 SVGAGI. The V end was cut by 6 bases, the J end by 7 bases, with 16 bases between. The CDR3, as DNA: TGTGCCAGCAGCCGAAGTAGACAAAAACAGCCCCAGCATTTT. Residues: CASSRSRQKQPQHF.

The chain recombines TRBV9 with TRBJ1-6; possible D gene TRBD1, 6 bases. With 1 base removed from V and 5 bases from J, the gap between germline ends came to 13 bases. Per the germline V gene, CDR1 is SGDLS and CDR2 is YYNGEE. The CDR3 is 16 residues long. The CDR3 DNA is TGTGCCAGCAGCGTAAACTCCAGGACAGATAATTCACCCCTCCACTTT. Its translation: CASSVNSRTDNSPLHF. The entire variable domain, with the rest obtained from reference TRBV9 and TRBJ1-6, is as follows: DSGVTQTPKHLITATGQRVTLRCSPRSGDLSVYWYQQSLDQGLQFLIQYYNGEERAKGNILERFSAQQFPDLHSELNLSSLELGDSALYFCASSVNSRTDNSPLHFGNGTRLTVT.

V and J are TRBV5-4 and TRBJ1-2; weak D call: TRBD1 (6 bases). V lost 0 bases and J 4 bases, leaving 7 bases between the germline ends. CDR1 is SGHNT and CDR2 is YYREEE in the germline V gene (reference sequence). The CDR3 has 13 residues. The CDR3 protein is CASSLDRAYGYTF. The CDR3 nucleotides are TGTGCCAGCAGCTTGGACAGGGCCTATGGCTACACCTTC.